This TCR beta chain was observed in a study of blood T cell repertoires in COVID-19. Study-wide context: Samples taken during acute and convalescent COVID-19 were collected in the United States, Italy and Spain. T cells, B-cell-depleted T cells, or PBMCs provided the cDNA or gDNA that served as material.

Data came from immunoSEQ multiplex PCR; TCRdb stores just in-frame clones and leaves some out. Among some 160,000 clones listed, around four fifths were seen once. V dropped 5 bases and J dropped 0; count of bases not matched to a gene: 7. The germline CDR1 and CDR2 sequences are SGHTA and FQGNSA. The CDR3 extends over 16 amino acids. The clonotype comes from a woman aged 45-59 years who had recovered from COVID-19. The specimen was PBMCs or T cells enriched from blood (not recorded which). The chain combines TRBV7-2 with TRBJ1-3, with 7 nucleotides matching TRBD1. CDR3 bases: TGTGCCAGCAGCCCGCGACAGGGCACCTCTGGAAACACCATATATTTT. Its protein is CASSPRQGTSGNTIYF.